This entry lists 16 T cell receptor beta chains sequenced from one sample in a study of Tregs in tolerant kidney transplant recipients (dated by TCRdb to about 2019). In light of the paper, this sample's time point label describes: blood sample drawn before combined kidney and bone marrow transplant. The library relied on the immunoSEQ multiplex PCR assay. Here the immuneACCESS table is served through TCRdb, limited to in-frame sequences with V and J called. Missing clones are a known gap in these copies; in checked studies unresolved V genes cover under half, and the rest lacks a known reason. The sample table holds fewer than 80,000 clones, of which about 98% were seen once. The top ten hold 0.34% of the sample. Sequenced material: Tregs from blood, taken before the transplant. The receptors come from a human donor who received a combined kidney and bone marrow transplant.

CDR3 amino acids: CASSLLAQYNEQFF. Here the CDR3 DNA reads TGTGCCAGCAGCTTATTAGCCCAGTACAATGAGCAGTTCTTC. This chain joins TRBV11-3 and TRBJ2-1, with no clear D. Trimming cost V 2 bases and J 4 bases, with 9 bases left between them. The CDR3 extends over 14 amino acids. The V gene's germline CDR1 is SGHNT and CDR2 YENEEA.

The chain couples TRBV7-6 to TRBJ2-2; weak D call: TRBD1 (6 bases). V was clipped by 4 bases and J by 0 bases, with 9 bases between them. This CDR3 spans 15 amino acids. Germline values: CDR1 SGHVS, CDR2 FNYEAQ. The chain's CDR3 is CASSYGGTNTGELFF. In nucleotides, the CDR3 is TGTGCCAGCAGCTATGGGGGCACGAACACCGGGGAGCTGTTTTTT.

This sequence joins TRBV7-2 and TRBJ1-2; no firm D call. Trimming shortened V by 1 base and J by 4 bases, and 13 bases separated the two germline ends. The CDR3 is 15 amino acids. Per germline, CDR1 SGHTA and CDR2 FQGNSA. This CDR3 reads CASSLVGAGGYGYTF. The CDR3 nucleotides read TGTGCCAGCAGCTTAGTCGGCGCAGGAGGCTATGGCTACACCTTC.

This chain joins TRBV4-1 and TRBJ2-3; the D is unclear. This CDR3 region has 16 residues. The germline CDR1 and CDR2 sequences are MGHRA and YSYEKL. With 1 base removed from V and 2 bases from J, the gap between germline ends came to 13 bases. The CDR3 here is CASSQVDRVLTDTQYF. CDR3 sequence (DNA): TGCGCCAGCAGCCAAGTGGATCGGGTCCTCACAGATACGCAGTATTTT.

The V gene is TRBV9, the J gene TRBJ1-2; 10 bases agree with TRBD1. V was clipped by 4 bases and J by 8 bases; unmatched bases: 8. The CDR3 covers 14 residues. Germline values: CDR1 SGDLS, CDR2 YYNGEE. The CDR3 region is CASSPLRTGGGYTF. The CDR3 DNA follows: TGTGCCAGCAGCCCACTACGGACAGGGGGGGGCTACACCTTC.

The chain uses TRBV4-2 and TRBJ1-2, with D perhaps matching TRBD1 (6 bases). Between the trimmed V and J ends, which lost 0 bases and 8 bases, there was a span of 13 bases. This CDR3 has 14 amino acids. CDR1 is LGHNA and CDR2 is YNFKEQ in the germline V gene. Written as DNA, the CDR3 is TGTGCCAGCAGCCAAGAAAGGGGGTTGGGGGGCTACACCTTC. Translation gives CASSQERGLGGYTF.

The chain joins TRBV7-3 to TRBJ1-1, with D maybe TRBD1 (5 bases). V was cut by 5 bases and J by 1 base, with 8 bases left in between. CDR1 and CDR2 from the germline V gene are SGHTA and FQGTGA. This CDR3 has 13 residues. DNA for the CDR3: TGTGCCAGCAGCCTTACAGGGAACACTGAAGCTTTCTTT. Its translation: CASSLTGNTEAFF.

This clone appeared a single time. V and J are TRBV19 and TRBJ2-7; 11 positions match TRBD2. Germline CDR1 is LNHDA and CDR2 is SQIVND (reference sequence). J gave up 4 bases and V 9 bases, and 2 bases lay outside the gene matches. The CDR3 extends over 12 amino acids. Here the CDR3 DNA reads TGTGCCAGCGGGACTAGCGGTTACGAGCAGTACTTC. It codes for CASGTSGYEQYF. The full variable domain, in which reference TRBV19 and TRBJ2-7 provide the parts outside the CDR3, is DGGITQSPKYLFRKEGQNVTLSCEQNLNHDAMYWYRQDPGQGLRLIYYSQIVNDFQKGDIAEGYSVSREKKESFPLTVTSAQKNPTAFYLCASGTSGYEQYFGPGTRLTVT.

The chain joins TRBV7-2 to TRBJ1-2, with D unresolved. CDR3 length: 14 residues. V lost 3 bases and J 4 bases, leaving 12 bases between the germline ends. CDR1 and CDR2 (germline): SGHTA, FQGNSA. The CDR3, as DNA: TGTGCCAGCAGCTTGGAATCGGGGTTCTATGGCTACACCTTC. This codes for CASSLESGFYGYTF.

The chain joins TRBV18 to TRBJ1-6; D is perhaps TRBD1 (6 bases). Trimming stripped 3 bases from V and 2 bases from J, with 14 bases between. The CDR3 is 17 amino acids. Germline V gene sequence: CDR1 KGHSH, CDR2 LQKENI. The CDR3 DNA is TGTGCCAGCTCACCCCTCGGACAGAGGGCCTATAATTCACCCCTCCACTTT. It specifies CASSPLGQRAYNSPLHF.

This chain uses TRBV19 with TRBJ2-6, with 7 bases aligning to TRBD2. Germline V gene lookup returns CDR1 LNHDA and CDR2 SQIVND (reference sequence). V lost 7 bases, J lost 0 bases, and 12 bases stayed unmatched. The CDR3 spans 18 residues. The CDR3, as DNA: TGTGCCAGTACCAGACGGGGGGTTCTTACCTCTGGGGCCAACGTCCTGACTTTC. The encoded protein is CASTRRGVLTSGANVLTF.

This chain uses TRBV28 with TRBJ2-3, with D possibly being TRBD2 (5 bases). This CDR3 contains 15 residues. V was cut by 4 bases and J by 6 bases, with 17 bases left in between. Germline CDR1 MDHEN, CDR2 SYDVKM. CDR3 in amino acids: CASSSGWGRRDTQYF. The CDR3 nucleotides read TGTGCCAGCAGTTCGGGGTGGGGTCGTAGGGATACGCAGTATTTT.

The chain carries TRBV11-3 and TRBJ2-3; TRBD2 might be the D (5 bases). From germline, CDR1 is SGHNT and CDR2 YENEEA. V was shortened by 4 bases and J by 6 bases, with 14 bases between the two germline ends. CDR3 length: 14 amino acids. The CDR3 bases are TGTGCCAGCAGCTCAGGCGGTTCGGGGGATACGCAGTATTTT. It specifies CASSSGGSGDTQYF.

The chain carries TRBV28 and TRBJ1-3, with D possibly TRBD1 on 5 matching bases. Looked up from germline, CDR1 is MDHEN and CDR2 is SYDVKM. V lost 3 bases to trimming and J lost 2 bases, with 11 bases between them. This CDR3 has 15 residues. As DNA, the CDR3 is TGTGCCAGCAGTTTTCTAGGGGCCCCTGGAAACACCATATATTTT. This gives the protein CASSFLGAPGNTIYF.

This clone has only a few counts. The chain recombines TRBV5-1 with TRBJ1-1, with a weak D call TRBD1 (6 bases). This CDR3 spans 10 amino acids. Per the germline V gene, CDR1 is SGHRS and CDR2 is YFSETQ. The V end was cut by 9 bases, the J end by 8 bases, with 11 bases between. CDR3 in DNA: TGCGCCAACAGGGAGCCAGAAGCTTTCTTT. Its translation: CANREPEAFF.

The genes are TRBV6-1 and TRBJ2-7, with 7 positions matching TRBD1. Germline-derived CDR1 and CDR2 are MNHNS and SASEGT. Losses at the gene ends were 9 bases for V and 7 bases for J; bases not matched to a gene: 15. The CDR3 extends over 14 amino acids. CDR3 region: CASKTRQGLYEQYF. The CDR3 DNA follows: TGTGCCAGTAAAACCCGACAGGGATTGTATGAGCAGTACTTC.